The clone carrying this T cell receptor (beta chain) was picked up one time. These data belong to a study of blood T cell repertoires in COVID-19. Study at large: Samples came from the United States, Italy and Spain, spanning acute and convalescent COVID-19.

Generated by immunoSEQ multiplex PCR, the TCRdb table keeps only in-frame clones and is missing some. The data show roughly 59,000 clones, almost 80% seen once. Germline CDR1 reads SGHRS; CDR2 reads YFSETQ. V gave up 4 bases and J gave up 0 bases, with 17 bases separating them. This CDR3 is built from 16 residues. This chain uses TRBV5-1 with TRBJ2-7, with D perhaps matching TRBD2 (8 bases). The sample taken for sequencing was peripheral blood. This clonotype was obtained from an older man with acute or convalescent COVID-19. The DNA for the CDR3 is TGCGCCAGCAGCCCGGGGGGGACAGCAAACTCCTACGAGCAGTACTTC. It codes for CASSPGGTANSYEQYF.